Listed below are T cell receptor beta chains from one sample, sequenced in a study of blood T cell repertoires in COVID-19. Sequenced by immunoSEQ multiplex PCR; TCRdb stores in-frame clones only, minus some. The sample has 90,000 to 130,000 clones, more than 75% seen once; the top ten hold 4% to 5%. Sequencing was performed on peripheral blood. The receptors here all came from a middle-aged man with acute or convalescent COVID-19. The CDR3 runs from the conserved cysteine through the conserved F or W. Fields, in order: J gene, V gene, D gene, clone size, CDR3 protein, CDR3 DNA. D genes are given only for firm matches. Expanded clones are given a class, and other clones once, few, many or no size at all.

J gene: TRBJ1-2
V gene: TRBV3-1/TRBV3-2
D gene: NA
clone size: medium-sized
CDR3 protein: CASSQDLGGVDGYTF
CDR3 DNA: TGTGCCAGCAGCCAAGATCTTGGGGGGGTTGATGGCTACACCTTC

J gene: TRBJ2-7
V gene: TRBV10-1
D gene: TRBD2
clone size: NA
CDR3 protein: CASSEARERSEQYF
CDR3 DNA: TGCGCCAGCAGTGAGGCGCGGGAGAGGAGCGAGCAGTACTTC

J gene: TRBJ1-2
V gene: TRBV5-6
D gene: TRBD1
clone size: NA
CDR3 protein: CASSLMGQGAGYTF
CDR3 DNA: TGTGCCAGCAGCTTGATGGGACAGGGGGCCGGCTACACCTTC

J gene: TRBJ1-1
V gene: TRBV6-4
D gene: TRBD1
clone size: NA
CDR3 protein: CASSEGAGGRNTEAFF
CDR3 DNA: TGTGCCAGCAGTGAGGGAGCAGGGGGACGGAACACTGAAGCTTTCTTT

J gene: TRBJ2-5
V gene: TRBV18
D gene: NA
clone size: NA
CDR3 protein: CASSFGGSGQETQYF
CDR3 DNA: TGTGCCAGCTCATTTGGGGGCAGTGGGCAAGAGACCCAGTACTTC

J gene: TRBJ1-4
V gene: TRBV4-1
D gene: NA
clone size: once
CDR3 protein: CASSQDWGEKLFF
CDR3 DNA: TGCGCCAGCAGCCAAGATTGGGGCGAAAAACTGTTTTTT

J gene: TRBJ1-6
V gene: TRBV5-1
D gene: NA
clone size: NA
CDR3 protein: CASSLDGPEGNSPLHF
CDR3 DNA: TGCGCCAGCAGCTTGGACGGACCTGAGGGTAATTCACCCCTCCACTTT

J gene: TRBJ1-5
V gene: TRBV19
D gene: NA
clone size: NA
CDR3 protein: CASNPSQGSAQHF
CDR3 DNA: TGTGCCAGTAACCCGAGCCAGGGGTCGGCCCAGCATTTT

J gene: TRBJ1-6
V gene: TRBV5-5
D gene: NA
clone size: NA
CDR3 protein: CASTQGWGVYNSPLHF
CDR3 DNA: TGTGCCAGCACCCAAGGATGGGGGGTCTATAATTCACCCCTCCACTTT

J gene: TRBJ2-7
V gene: TRBV5-1
D gene: TRBD1
clone size: once
CDR3 protein: CASSLASGTGFYEQYF
CDR3 DNA: TGCGCCAGCAGCTTGGCTTCAGGGACAGGGTTCTACGAGCAGTACTTC

J gene: TRBJ1-5
V gene: TRBV12-3/TRBV12-4
D gene: NA
clone size: once
CDR3 protein: CASSNSFTQPQHF
CDR3 DNA: TGTGCCAGCAGTAACAGCTTTACTCAGCCCCAGCATTTT

J gene: TRBJ2-7
V gene: TRBV19
D gene: NA
clone size: NA
CDR3 protein: CASRGALYEQYF
CDR3 DNA: TGTGCCAGTAGGGGGGCCCTCTACGAGCAGTACTTC

J gene: TRBJ1-5
V gene: TRBV18
D gene: TRBD1
clone size: NA
CDR3 protein: CASSPDRTRVAQHF
CDR3 DNA: TGTGCCAGCTCACCGGACAGGACTCGAGTAGCCCAGCATTTT

J gene: TRBJ2-5
V gene: TRBV30
D gene: NA
clone size: NA
CDR3 protein: CAWSTPGETQYF
CDR3 DNA: TGTGCCTGGAGCACCCCGGGGGAGACCCAGTACTTC

J gene: TRBJ1-1
V gene: TRBV30
D gene: NA
clone size: once
CDR3 protein: CAWSVWGGTNTEAFF
CDR3 DNA: TGTGCCTGGAGTGTTTGGGGGGGTACGAACACTGAAGCTTTCTTT

J gene: TRBJ1-1
V gene: TRBV7-3
D gene: NA
clone size: many
CDR3 protein: CASSLGRGNTEAFF
CDR3 DNA: TGTGCCAGCAGCTTAGGTAGGGGGAACACTGAAGCTTTCTTT

J gene: TRBJ1-1
V gene: TRBV25-1
D gene: NA
clone size: NA
CDR3 protein: CASSDLSGRANTEAFF
CDR3 DNA: TGTGCCAGCAGTGACCTCTCCGGGAGGGCGAACACTGAAGCTTTCTTT

J gene: TRBJ1-1
V gene: TRBV3-1/TRBV3-2
D gene: TRBD1
clone size: NA
CDR3 protein: CASSQRMGQGNTEAFF
CDR3 DNA: TGTGCCAGCAGCCAAAGGATGGGACAGGGTAACACTGAAGCTTTCTTT

J gene: TRBJ1-1
V gene: TRBV7-9
D gene: NA
clone size: NA
CDR3 protein: CASSFSLGGTEAFF
CDR3 DNA: TGTGCCAGCAGCTTTTCCTTAGGGGGCACTGAAGCTTTCTTT

J gene: TRBJ1-3
V gene: TRBV14
D gene: TRBD1
clone size: NA
CDR3 protein: CASSQMTGAGNTIYF
CDR3 DNA: TGTGCCAGCAGCCAGATGACAGGGGCTGGAAACACCATATATTTT

J gene: TRBJ1-1
V gene: TRBV21-1
D gene: NA
clone size: NA
CDR3 protein: CASTYYPGQRNTEAFF
CDR3 DNA: TGTGCCAGCACCTACTACCCCGGACAGCGGAACACTGAAGCTTTCTTT

J gene: TRBJ1-1
V gene: TRBV5-1
D gene: NA
clone size: NA
CDR3 protein: CASSLDRGGGTLGRTEAFF
CDR3 DNA: TGCGCCAGCAGCTTGGATAGAGGTGGGGGAACATTGGGGAGGACTGAAGCTTTCTTT

J gene: TRBJ2-5
V gene: TRBV5-5
D gene: NA
clone size: NA
CDR3 protein: CASSSGLGKETQYF
CDR3 DNA: TGTGCCAGCAGCTCGGGACTGGGGAAAGAGACCCAGTACTTC

J gene: TRBJ2-1
V gene: TRBV6-2/TRBV6-3
D gene: TRBD2
clone size: NA
CDR3 protein: CASSYSLAGGDEQFF
CDR3 DNA: TGTGCCAGCAGTTACTCGCTAGCGGGAGGGGATGAGCAGTTCTTC

J gene: TRBJ1-5
V gene: TRBV19
D gene: NA
clone size: NA
CDR3 protein: CATTWGVEGNQPQHF
CDR3 DNA: TGTGCCACGACGTGGGGGGTGGAGGGCAATCAGCCCCAGCATTTT

J gene: TRBJ2-7
V gene: TRBV25-1
D gene: NA
clone size: NA
CDR3 protein: CASSEMWRYPSYEQYF
CDR3 DNA: TGTGCCAGCAGTGAAATGTGGCGGTACCCGTCCTACGAGCAGTACTTC

J gene: TRBJ1-1
V gene: TRBV14
D gene: TRBD1
clone size: NA
CDR3 protein: CASSLLRGRTTEAFF
CDR3 DNA: TGTGCCAGCAGCCTCCTCAGGGGGAGGACTACTGAAGCTTTCTTT

J gene: TRBJ1-6
V gene: TRBV3-1/TRBV3-2
D gene: NA
clone size: NA
CDR3 protein: CASSLFLTANSPLHF
CDR3 DNA: TGTGCCAGCAGCCTCTTTTTGACAGCGAATTCACCCCTCCACTTT

J gene: TRBJ2-5
V gene: TRBV10-1
D gene: NA
clone size: NA
CDR3 protein: CASSESTGWDQETQYF
CDR3 DNA: TGCGCCAGCAGTGAGTCCACAGGGTGGGATCAAGAGACCCAGTACTTC

J gene: TRBJ1-1
V gene: TRBV2
D gene: NA
clone size: NA
CDR3 protein: CASTGSSTEAFF
CDR3 DNA: TGTGCCAGTACAGGTTCCAGCACTGAAGCTTTCTTT

J gene: TRBJ1-3
V gene: TRBV7-9
D gene: NA
clone size: NA
CDR3 protein: CASSPPTGQGNTIYF
CDR3 DNA: TGTGCCAGCAGCCCCCCAACAGGGCAAGGAAACACCATATATTTT

J gene: TRBJ2-1
V gene: TRBV5-1
D gene: NA
clone size: NA
CDR3 protein: CASSRRPVDGYNEQFF
CDR3 DNA: TGCGCCAGCAGCCGGAGACCTGTCGATGGCTACAATGAGCAGTTCTTC

J gene: TRBJ1-1
V gene: TRBV5-1
D gene: NA
clone size: few
CDR3 protein: CASSFGLGGEAFF
CDR3 DNA: TGCGCCAGCAGCTTTGGTCTTGGAGGGGAAGCTTTCTTT

J gene: TRBJ1-3
V gene: TRBV7-6
D gene: NA
clone size: NA
CDR3 protein: CASSPGHYSGNTIYF
CDR3 DNA: TGTGCCAGCAGCCCCGGACATTACTCTGGAAACACCATATATTTT

J gene: TRBJ2-7
V gene: TRBV20-1
D gene: TRBD2
clone size: once
CDR3 protein: CSASSGRKYEQYF
CDR3 DNA: TGCAGTGCTAGTAGCGGGAGGAAGTACGAGCAGTACTTC

J gene: TRBJ2-7
V gene: TRBV7-2
D gene: TRBD2
clone size: NA
CDR3 protein: CASSFKRLAGTYEQYF
CDR3 DNA: TGTGCCAGCAGCTTCAAAAGACTAGCGGGGACCTACGAGCAGTACTTC

J gene: TRBJ2-5
V gene: TRBV12-5
D gene: NA
clone size: NA
CDR3 protein: CASGLVARADTETQYF
CDR3 DNA: TGTGCTAGTGGTTTGGTAGCCAGGGCTGACACGGAGACCCAGTACTTC

J gene: TRBJ2-6
V gene: TRBV11-3
D gene: TRBD1
clone size: few
CDR3 protein: CASSPSTGSGANVLTF
CDR3 DNA: TGTGCCAGCAGCCCGTCGACAGGGAGTGGGGCCAACGTCCTGACTTTC

J gene: TRBJ1-2
V gene: TRBV19
D gene: NA
clone size: NA
CDR3 protein: CASIPTPTGPNYGYTF
CDR3 DNA: TGTGCCAGTATCCCCACTCCGACAGGACCTAACTATGGCTACACCTTC

J gene: TRBJ1-1
V gene: TRBV19
D gene: NA
clone size: NA
CDR3 protein: CASSLGAGEAFF
CDR3 DNA: TGTGCCAGTAGTCTAGGGGCCGGTGAAGCTTTCTTT

J gene: TRBJ2-1
V gene: TRBV6-6
D gene: NA
clone size: NA
CDR3 protein: CASSQEDPEQFF
CDR3 DNA: TGTGCCAGCAGCCAAGAGGATCCGGAGCAGTTCTTC

J gene: TRBJ1-1
V gene: TRBV6-5
D gene: TRBD1
clone size: NA
CDR3 protein: CASSFSTGGDTEAFF
CDR3 DNA: TGTGCCAGCAGTTTCTCTACAGGGGGGGACACTGAAGCTTTCTTT

J gene: TRBJ2-1
V gene: TRBV11-3
D gene: NA
clone size: NA
CDR3 protein: CASSLGSLSNEQFF
CDR3 DNA: TGTGCCAGCAGCTTAGGCTCACTATCTAATGAGCAGTTCTTC

J gene: TRBJ2-7
V gene: TRBV20-1
D gene: NA
clone size: NA
CDR3 protein: CSARTTYEQYF
CDR3 DNA: TGCAGTGCTCGGACTACTTACGAGCAGTACTTC

J gene: TRBJ2-1
V gene: TRBV19
D gene: NA
clone size: few
CDR3 protein: CASSSRGYNEQFF
CDR3 DNA: TGTGCCAGTAGTTCCAGGGGTTACAATGAGCAGTTCTTC

J gene: TRBJ1-3
V gene: TRBV30
D gene: NA
clone size: few
CDR3 protein: CAWSRQRAGNTIYF
CDR3 DNA: TGTGCCTGGAGCCGACAGAGAGCTGGAAACACCATATATTTT

J gene: TRBJ1-2
V gene: TRBV2
D gene: NA
clone size: NA
CDR3 protein: CASSERRMSYTF
CDR3 DNA: TGTGCCAGCAGTGAGCGGAGGATGAGCTACACCTTC

J gene: TRBJ2-7
V gene: TRBV29-1
D gene: TRBD1
clone size: NA
CDR3 protein: CSVLGTGAEEQYF
CDR3 DNA: TGCAGCGTTCTCGGGACAGGAGCGGAAGAGCAGTACTTC

J gene: TRBJ2-2
V gene: TRBV18
D gene: NA
clone size: NA
CDR3 protein: CASSLAGELFF
CDR3 DNA: TGTGCCAGCTCACTAGCCGGGGAGCTGTTTTTT

J gene: TRBJ1-1
V gene: TRBV6-5
D gene: NA
clone size: few
CDR3 protein: CASRRTENTEAFF
CDR3 DNA: TGTGCCAGCAGACGGACAGAGAACACTGAAGCTTTCTTT

J gene: TRBJ1-2
V gene: TRBV29-1
D gene: NA
clone size: few
CDR3 protein: CSAAFMENYGYTF
CDR3 DNA: TGCAGCGCCGCCTTCATGGAGAACTATGGCTACACCTTC

J gene: TRBJ1-4
V gene: TRBV30
D gene: TRBD1
clone size: NA
CDR3 protein: CAWSWAGGEKLFF
CDR3 DNA: TGTGCCTGGAGTTGGGCAGGGGGTGAAAAACTGTTTTTT

J gene: TRBJ2-5
V gene: TRBV5-4
D gene: NA
clone size: NA
CDR3 protein: CASSLRTGKETQYF
CDR3 DNA: TGTGCCAGCAGCTTAAGAACAGGGAAGGAGACCCAGTACTTC

J gene: TRBJ1-5
V gene: TRBV19
D gene: TRBD1
clone size: NA
CDR3 protein: CASSMTGGNQPQHF
CDR3 DNA: TGTGCCAGTAGTATGACAGGGGGAAATCAGCCCCAGCATTTT

J gene: TRBJ2-5
V gene: TRBV6-5
D gene: NA
clone size: NA
CDR3 protein: CASSLKTHGAQYF
CDR3 DNA: TGTGCCAGCAGCTTAAAGACTCACGGGGCCCAGTACTTC

J gene: TRBJ1-1
V gene: TRBV2
D gene: NA
clone size: NA
CDR3 protein: CASFDPGDTEAFF
CDR3 DNA: TGTGCCAGCTTCGATCCGGGGGACACTGAAGCTTTCTTT

J gene: TRBJ1-1
V gene: TRBV11-2
D gene: TRBD1
clone size: few
CDR3 protein: CASSLGHRGGGTEAFF
CDR3 DNA: TGTGCCAGCAGCTTAGGGCACAGGGGTGGGGGCACTGAAGCTTTCTTT